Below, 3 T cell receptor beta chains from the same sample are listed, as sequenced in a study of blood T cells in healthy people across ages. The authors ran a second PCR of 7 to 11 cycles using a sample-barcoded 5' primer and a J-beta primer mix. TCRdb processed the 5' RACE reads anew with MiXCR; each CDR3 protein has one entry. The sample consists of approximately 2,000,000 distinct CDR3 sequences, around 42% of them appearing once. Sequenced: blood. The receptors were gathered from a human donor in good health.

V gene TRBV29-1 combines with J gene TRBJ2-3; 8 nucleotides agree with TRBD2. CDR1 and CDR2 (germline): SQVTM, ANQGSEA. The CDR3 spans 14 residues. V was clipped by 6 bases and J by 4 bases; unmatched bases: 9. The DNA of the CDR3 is TGCAGCGTGATCCCCACGGGAGGGGCAGATACGCAGTATTTT. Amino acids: CSVIPTGGADTQYF.

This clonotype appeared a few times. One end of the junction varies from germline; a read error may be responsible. CDR3 protein: CASSPLTKFNERFF. In DNA, the CDR3 is TGTGCCAGCAGCCCCCTGACAAAATTCAATGAGCGGTTCTTC. This rearrangement joins TRBV4-2 to TRBJ2-1; D is unclear. This CDR3 has 14 residues. The V gene's germline CDR1 is LGHNA and CDR2 YNFKEQ.

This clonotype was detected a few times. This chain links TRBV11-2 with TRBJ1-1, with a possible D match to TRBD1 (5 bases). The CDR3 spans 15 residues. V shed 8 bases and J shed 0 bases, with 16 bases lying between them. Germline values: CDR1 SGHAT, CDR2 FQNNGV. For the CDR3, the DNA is TGTGCCAGCCACCCTGAGGACAAGCTGAACACTGAAGCTTTCTTT. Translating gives CASHPEDKLNTEAFF.